The 24 T cell receptor beta chains listed next were all sequenced from one sample in a study of T cells in narcolepsy. Profiled with immunoSEQ multiplex PCR; TCRdb holds only in-frame clones, not every one. The data show tens of thousands of clones, with roughly 90% seen just once and about 0.8% held by the top ten. The source material was CD45RA- memory CD4+ T cells from PBMCs. All receptors derive from a human donor with narcolepsy.

V and J are TRBV7-2 and TRBJ2-7; D is unclear. CDR1 and CDR2 from the germline V gene are SGHTA and FQGNSA. V gave up 5 bases and J gave up 3 bases, with 11 bases separating them. The CDR3 sequence is 13 residues long. The CDR3 is CASSRTPIYEQYF. CDR3 DNA sequence: TGTGCCAGCAGCCGGACCCCAATCTACGAGCAGTACTTC.

The chain joins TRBV18 to TRBJ1-1; D is ambiguous. V was shortened by 5 bases and J by 3 bases, with 10 bases between the two germline ends. Germline loops: CDR1 KGHSH, CDR2 LQKENI. This CDR3 is 13 amino acids long. The CDR3 nucleotides read TGTGCCAGCTCATCATCCAGGTACACTGAAGCTTTCTTT. It yields the protein CASSSSRYTEAFF.

The chain has TRBV7-2 and TRBJ1-3; D uncertain. This CDR3 spans 13 amino acids. Germline V CDR1 and CDR2: SGHTA, FQGNSA. The V and J ends lost 5 bases and 1 base respectively, with 6 bases between them. DNA of the CDR3: TGTGCCAGCAGCCTAACTTCTGGAAACACCATATATTTT. It encodes CASSLTSGNTIYF.

The rearrangement uses TRBV7-2 and TRBJ2-7; TRBD2 aligns across 10 bases. The junction had 5 bases not matched to a gene; V was cut back by 5 bases and J by 4 bases. The CDR3 loop spans 14 amino acids. The germline V gene encodes CDR1 SGHTA and CDR2 FQGNSA. This CDR3 is CASSAPAGGYEQYF. As DNA, the CDR3 is TGTGCCAGCAGCGCCCCAGCGGGAGGGTACGAGCAGTACTTC.

The chain uses TRBV11-3 and TRBJ1-1; the match to TRBD1 covers 8 bases. CDR3 length: 18 residues. The germline gives CDR1 SGHNT, CDR2 YENEEA. The ends lost 1 base at V and 4 bases at J; junction bases unmatched: 14. As DNA, the CDR3 is TGTGCCAGCAGCTTAGGACAGGGGCGGTCGTCGGGCACCACTGAAGCTTTCTTT. Protein sequence: CASSLGQGRSSGTTEAFF. Drawing the rest from reference TRBV11-3 and TRBJ1-1, the complete variable domain is EAGVVQSPRYKIIEKKQPVAFWCNPISGHNTLYWYLQNLGQGPELLIRYENEEAVDDSQLPKDRFSAERLKGVDSTLKIQPAELGDSAVYLCASSLGQGRSSGTTEAFFGQGTRLTVV.

The chain is built from TRBV11-3 and TRBJ2-5, with 11 bases matching TRBD2. This CDR3 has 15 residues. CDR1 is SGHNT, CDR2 YENEEA, per germline. V lost 4 bases and J lost 4; bases outside the gene matches: 5. CDR3 DNA sequence: TGTGCCAGCAGCTGGTCTAGCGGGGGGACAGAGACCCAGTACTTC. It is translated as CASSWSSGGTETQYF.

This rearrangement joins TRBV27 to TRBJ1-1; 7 bases map to TRBD1. The CDR3 is 16 amino acids. Trimming at V came to 5 bases and at J to 4 bases, leaving 13 bases not matched to a gene. Germline loops: CDR1 MNHEY, CDR2 SMNVEV (reference sequence). CDR3 DNA sequence: TGTGCCAGCAGTCCAACCCGCACAGGGGTGGGCACTGAAGCTTTCTTT. Translating gives CASSPTRTGVGTEAFF.

The chain recombines TRBV28 with TRBJ1-4, with TRBD1 identical over 7 bases. The CDR3 spans 13 residues. CDR1 MDHEN and CDR2 SYDVKM come from the germline V gene. Trimming at V came to 8 bases and at J to 8 bases, leaving 8 bases not matched to a gene. This CDR3 is CASVDRVKEKLFF. The CDR3 nucleotides read TGTGCCAGCGTCGACAGGGTGAAAGAAAAACTGTTTTTT.

The rearrangement uses TRBV7-3 and TRBJ2-1; D is unresolved. V was shortened by 5 bases and J by 8 bases, with 13 bases between the two germline ends. This CDR3 has 13 amino acids. CDR1 is SGHTA, CDR2 FQGTGA, per germline. The CDR3 spells CASSRTSHHEQFF. The DNA of the CDR3 is TGTGCCAGCAGCCGGACCAGCCACCATGAGCAGTTCTTC.

The CDR3 reads CASSWGDTQYF. In nucleotides, the CDR3 is TGTGCCAGCAGTTGGGGAGATACGCAGTATTTT. V usage is TRBV6-6 and J usage is TRBJ2-3, with D unresolved. With 4 bases removed from V and 5 bases from J, the gap between germline ends came to 4 bases. This CDR3 has 11 amino acids. Looked up from germline, CDR1 is MNHNY and CDR2 is SVGAGI (reference sequence).

The chain employs TRBV18 and TRBJ1-6; 11 nucleotides align to TRBD1. The germline V gene encodes CDR1 KGHSH and CDR2 LQKENI. J gave up 7 bases and V 4 bases, and 3 bases lay outside the gene matches. This CDR3 region has 15 residues. CDR3 residues: CASSLGQGGNSPLHF. CDR3 nucleotides: TGTGCCAGCTCACTGGGACAGGGGGGAAATTCACCCCTCCACTTT.

V gene TRBV11-2 combines with J gene TRBJ2-5; perhaps TRBD2 as D (6 bases). The CDR3 runs to 14 residues. Germline CDR1 is SGHAT and CDR2 is FQNNGV. Trimming removed 5 bases from V and 4 bases from J, with 14 bases in between. The CDR3 is CASSRTGDIETQYF. The CDR3 region has the DNA TGTGCCAGCAGCCGGACGGGGGATATAGAGACCCAGTACTTC.

This clone was found a few times. V gene TRBV5-4 combines with J gene TRBJ1-2; 9 positions match TRBD1. Germline V lookup: CDR1 SGHNT, CDR2 YYREEE (reference sequence). The CDR3 is 14 residues long. Trimming took 4 bases from V and 8 from J; bases not matched to a gene: 9. The CDR3 DNA is TGTGCCAGCAGCCTCCGGGACAGGGTAGGCGGCTACACCTTC. It yields the protein CASSLRDRVGGYTF.

The V gene is TRBV28, the J gene TRBJ1-2, with D perhaps matching TRBD1 (5 bases). The CDR3 runs 14 residues. V was clipped by 6 bases and J by 4 bases, with 15 bases between them. Germline values: CDR1 MDHEN, CDR2 SYDVKM. CDR3 DNA: TGTGCCAGCAGGAAAAACGGGGGTGCCTATGGCTACACCTTC. Residues: CASRKNGGAYGYTF.

The CDR3 region is CASSLMRSSPLHF. The CDR3 nucleotides read TGTGCCAGCAGTTTAATGAGGAGTTCACCCCTCCACTTT. This chain links TRBV28 with TRBJ1-6; D gene unclear. Looked up from germline, CDR1 is MDHEN and CDR2 is SYDVKM. The ends were cut back, 2 bases at V and 9 bases at J, with 8 bases in the middle. The CDR3 spans 13 residues.

The V call is TRBV27, the J call TRBJ2-1, with 9 bases matching TRBD2. CDR1 MNHEY and CDR2 SMNVEV come from the germline V gene (reference sequence). V lost 4 bases, J lost 10 bases, and 14 bases stayed unmatched. CDR3 size: 16 residues. The CDR3 bases are TGTGCCAGCAGTTCCGAGAGCGGGAGGCGCCCCCGGGAGCAGTTCTTC. It specifies CASSSESGRRPREQFF.

The chain links TRBV19 to TRBJ1-6, with 10 bases that match TRBD1. This CDR3 comprises 16 residues. The V and J ends lost 3 bases and 10 bases, in that order; junction bases with no gene match: 9. Germline lookup yields CDR1 LNHDA and CDR2 SQIVND (reference sequence). The CDR3 here is CASSMLPGTGVSPLHF. The CDR3 DNA follows: TGTGCCAGTAGTATGTTACCCGGGACAGGGGTATCACCCCTCCACTTT.

This chain links TRBV9 with TRBJ1-3, with unresolved D. From germline, CDR1 is SGDLS and CDR2 YYNGEE. Trimming took 1 base from V and 0 from J, leaving 8 bases between them. This CDR3 comprises 15 residues. Here the CDR3 DNA reads TGTGCCAGCAGCGTATCGCCAGGCTCTGGAAACACCATATATTTT. Its protein product is CASSVSPGSGNTIYF.

The V and J genes are TRBV5-6 and TRBJ2-2, with 9 bases lining up with TRBD1. V trimming: 4 bases; J trimming: 5 bases; junction bases outside the gene matches: 9. The CDR3 is made up of 16 amino acids. The germline V gene has CDR1 SGHDT and CDR2 YYEEEE. The CDR3: CASSAGTGLWTGELFF. DNA for the CDR3: TGTGCCAGCAGCGCAGGGACAGGGCTATGGACCGGGGAGCTGTTTTTT.

V usage is TRBV5-6 and J usage is TRBJ2-7; D is uncertain. The CDR3 spans 12 residues. Trimming removed 4 bases at V and 9 bases at J, with 14 bases between. Germline V CDR1 and CDR2: SGHDT, YYEEEE. CDR3 nucleotides: TGTGCCAGCAGCCCCGGGTCCCTGGGGCAGTACTTC. This encodes CASSPGSLGQYF.

The rearrangement uses TRBV7-2 and TRBJ2-3; D gene ambiguous. CDR3 length equals 13 residues. CDR1 is SGHTA and CDR2 is FQGNSA in the germline V gene. Trimming pared 5 bases from V and 5 bases from J, leaving 11 bases between. This CDR3 is CASSLLPGDTQYF. The CDR3 DNA reads as TGTGCCAGCAGCCTCCTACCAGGAGATACGCAGTATTTT.

The chain recombines TRBV5-8 with TRBJ2-1; D not certain. Per germline, CDR1 SGHTS and CDR2 YDEGEE. Trimming left V 1 base short and J 7 bases short, with 3 bases between. The CDR3 spans 11 residues. Here the CDR3 reads CASSLRNEQFF. The CDR3 nucleotides are TGTGCCAGCAGCTTGCGGAATGAGCAGTTCTTC.

The table lists this clone with a count of one. J is TRBJ2-2 and V is TRBV7-3, with D tentatively TRBD2 (5 bases). The CDR3 runs to 14 residues. Per the germline V gene, CDR1 is SGHTA and CDR2 is FQGTGA. V was cut by 5 bases and J by 0 bases, with 7 bases left in between. The DNA of the CDR3 is TGTGCCAGCAGCATGGGAGCGAACACCGGGGAGCTGTTTTTT. Protein product: CASSMGANTGELFF.

The rearrangement links TRBV28 to TRBJ1-3; tentatively, D is TRBD1 (6 bases). This CDR3 spans 15 amino acids. From germline, CDR1 is MDHEN and CDR2 SYDVKM. Trimming cost V 5 bases and J 0 bases, with 11 bases left between them. The chain's CDR3 is CASSTPGDSGNTIYF. CDR3 nucleotides: TGTGCCAGCAGTACCCCAGGGGACTCTGGAAACACCATATATTTT.